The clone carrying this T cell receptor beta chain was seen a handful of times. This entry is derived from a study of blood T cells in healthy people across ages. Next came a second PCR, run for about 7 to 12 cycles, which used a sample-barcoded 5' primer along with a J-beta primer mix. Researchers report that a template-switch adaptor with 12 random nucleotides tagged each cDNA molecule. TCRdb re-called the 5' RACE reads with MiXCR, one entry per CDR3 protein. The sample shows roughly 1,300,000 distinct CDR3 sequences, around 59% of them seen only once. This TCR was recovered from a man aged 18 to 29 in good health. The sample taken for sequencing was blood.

The CDR3 spells CASSYSPLQGWAYEQYF. The CDR3, as DNA: TGTGCCAGCAGTTACAGCCCCCTACAGGGCTGGGCCTACGAGCAGTACTTC. The genes are TRBV6-5 and TRBJ2-7; possible D gene TRBD1, 6 bases. Germline CDR1 MNHEY, CDR2 SVGAGI. V was trimmed by 2 bases and J by 2 bases, leaving 19 bases between them. This CDR3 has 17 residues.